These T cell receptor beta chains were read from a single sample in a study of molecular identifiers for immune sequencing clone quantification. MiXCR was run by TCRdb on the PCR reads, yielding one entry per CDR3 protein. The top ten hold 0.78% of the sample, which has approximately 680,000 distinct CDR3 sequences, around 25% seen once. The sample consisted of naive CD8+ T cells from blood, with Jurkat cell RNA spiked in. Receptor source: a human donor in good health. Some libraries in this study had Jurkat cell RNA spiked in. Both conserved end residues are part of each CDR3. The D gene is left open where the match is weak. Clone size is given for some rows only: seen once, a few or many times, or a class if the clone is expanded.

V,size,J,D,CDR3,DNA
TRBV19,few,TRBJ2-1,NA,CASSMSGVYNEQFF,TGTGCCAGTAGTATGTCGGGGGTTTACAATGAGCAGTTCTTC
TRBV6-2/TRBV6-3,NA,TRBJ2-7,NA,CASLRRDGAEQYF,TGTGCCAGCCTGAGACGGGACGGGGCTGAGCAGTACTTC
TRBV7-9,many,TRBJ1-4,NA,CASRKNEKLFF,TGTGCCAGCAGAAAAAATGAAAAACTGTTTTTT
TRBV27,NA,TRBJ2-7,TRBD2,CASSLDGEGYEQYF,TGTGCCAGCAGTTTAGACGGGGAGGGCTACGAGCAGTACTTC
TRBV19,NA,TRBJ1-5,NA,CASNIFGGSNQPQHF,TGTGCCAGTAATATTTTTGGGGGTAGCAATCAGCCCCAGCATTTT
TRBV13,NA,TRBJ1-3,TRBD1,CASSPRGHSGNTIYF,TGTGCCAGCAGCCCGAGGGGGCACTCTGGAAACACCATATATTTT
TRBV7-9,many,TRBJ1-1,NA,CASSLVLTEAFF,TGTGCCAGCAGCTTAGTGCTCACTGAAGCTTTCTTT
TRBV4-3,NA,TRBJ2-1,TRBD1,CASSPRTGAYNEQFF,TGCGCCAGCAGCCCCCGGACAGGGGCCTACAATGAGCAGTTCTTC
TRBV2,NA,TRBJ2-3,NA,CARSEAVKYTDTQYF,TGTGCCAGAAGTGAGGCGGTTAAGTACACAGATACGCAGTATTTT
TRBV4-1,many,TRBJ1-1,NA,CASSKVGLNTEAFF,TGCGCCAGCTCAAAGGTGGGGTTGAACACTGAAGCTTTCTTT
TRBV7-9,NA,TRBJ2-6,TRBD1,CASSHLGTGTDANVLTF,TGTGCCAGCAGCCACCTGGGGACAGGTACTGATGCCAACGTCCTGACTTTC
TRBV6-6,few,TRBJ2-1,NA,CASSWHTGAGNEQFF,TGTGCCAGCAGTTGGCACACCGGGGCGGGGAATGAGCAGTTCTTC
TRBV29-1,many,TRBJ2-3,TRBD2,CSVEIAGEPSTDTQYF,TGCAGCGTTGAAATAGCGGGAGAGCCCAGCACAGATACGCAGTATTTT
TRBV14,few,TRBJ2-7,TRBD1,CASSQGHRGNAYEQYF,TGTGCCAGCAGCCAAGGGCACAGGGGTAACGCCTACGAGCAGTACTTC
TRBV20-1,few,TRBJ2-3,TRBD1,CSARSDRGLRDTQYF,TGCAGTGCTAGATCGGACAGGGGGCTCCGGGATACGCAGTATTTT
TRBV7-9,NA,TRBJ2-5,NA,CASSLEFIETQYF,TGTGCCAGCAGCTTAGAGTTTATAGAGACCCAGTACTTC
TRBV6-5,many,TRBJ1-4,NA,CASSYSPSTTNEKLFF,TGTGCCAGCAGTTACTCTCCCTCGACAACTAATGAAAAACTGTTTTTT
TRBV30,many,TRBJ1-1,TRBD1,CAWVTGGYGTEAFF,TGTGCCTGGGTAACAGGGGGCTATGGCACTGAAGCTTTCTTT
TRBV7-9,NA,TRBJ2-7,TRBD2,CASSVGLAGPYEQYF,TGTGCCAGCAGCGTCGGGCTAGCGGGCCCCTACGAGCAGTACTTC
TRBV10-3,few,TRBJ2-3,TRBD2,CALRGGLAGVTDTQYF,TGTGCCCTCAGGGGGGGACTAGCGGGGGTCACAGATACGCAGTATTTT
TRBV10-1,few,TRBJ2-3,TRBD1,CASSTGQGNSDTQYF,TGCGCCAGCAGTACGGGACAGGGAAATTCAGATACGCAGTATTTT
TRBV7-6,many,TRBJ2-5,NA,CASSELAKETQYF,TGTGCCAGCAGCGAGCTAGCGAAAGAGACCCAGTACTTC
TRBV20-1,few,TRBJ1-5,NA,CSARDLGTSNQPQHF,TGCAGTGCTAGAGATTTAGGGACGAGCAATCAGCCCCAGCATTTT
TRBV9,NA,TRBJ1-4,TRBD1,CASSAPGGEEKLFF,TGTGCCAGCAGCGCCCCAGGGGGCGAAGAAAAACTGTTTTTT
TRBV10-1,few,TRBJ2-6,NA,CASGESVASGANVLTF,TGCGCCAGCGGTGAGTCCGTGGCGTCTGGGGCCAACGTCCTGACTTTC
TRBV5-8,few,TRBJ2-1,NA,CASSLGRESYNEQFF,TGTGCCAGCAGCTTGGGCAGGGAGTCCTACAATGAGCAGTTCTTC
TRBV12-3/TRBV12-4,few,TRBJ1-2,NA,CASSSETAYYGYTF,TGTGCCAGCAGTTCCGAGACAGCCTACTATGGCTACACCTTC
TRBV6-6,once,TRBJ1-4,NA,CASSPRQGFVEKLFF,TGTGCCAGCAGCCCCAGGCAGGGGTTTGTGGAAAAACTGTTTTTT
TRBV11-2,few,TRBJ2-7,TRBD1,CASSKTGGSEQYF,TGTGCCAGCAGCAAGACAGGGGGAAGCGAGCAGTACTTC
TRBV12-5,NA,TRBJ2-3,NA,CASGWARRPNWQYF,TGTGCTAGTGGTTGGGCCCGCCGCCCCAATTGGCAGTATTTT
TRBV12-3/TRBV12-4,NA,TRBJ2-5,NA,CASSLAHGAGETQYF,TGTGCCAGCAGTTTAGCGCACGGGGCCGGGGAGACCCAGTACTTC
TRBV12-3/TRBV12-4,many,TRBJ1-5,NA,CASTVHSNQPQHF,TGTGCCAGCACCGTACATAGCAATCAGCCCCAGCATTTT
TRBV5-4,NA,TRBJ1-1,NA,CASSGAYSASNTEAFF,TGTGCCAGCAGCGGGGCCTACAGCGCTTCCAACACTGAAGCTTTCTTT
TRBV7-8,NA,TRBJ2-3,NA,CASSKPWGDSTDTQYF,TGTGCCAGCAGCAAACCGTGGGGGGATAGCACAGATACGCAGTATTTT
TRBV2,NA,TRBJ2-2,TRBD2,CASSYDSGRTGELFF,TGTGCCAGCAGTTATGATAGCGGGAGAACAGGGGAGCTGTTTTTT
TRBV5-6,NA,TRBJ2-5,NA,CASSYPQETQYF,TGTGCCAGCAGCTATCCTCAAGAGACCCAGTACTTC
TRBV12-5,few,TRBJ2-1,TRBD2,CASGYGLAGLSYNEQFF,TGTGCTAGTGGGTATGGACTAGCGGGACTTTCGTACAATGAGCAGTTCTTC
TRBV9,few,TRBJ2-7,NA,CASSSGPGETYEQYF,TGTGCCAGCAGCTCCGGGCCAGGGGAGACCTACGAGCAGTACTTC
TRBV27,NA,TRBJ2-2,NA,CASRWTANTGELFF,TGTGCCAGCAGATGGACAGCGAACACCGGGGAGCTGTTTTTT
TRBV10-3,NA,TRBJ2-7,TRBD2,CAISVIPGGGQAYEQYF,TGTGCCATCAGTGTCATCCCCGGGGGAGGGCAAGCCTACGAGCAGTACTTC
TRBV5-5,many,TRBJ2-3,TRBD1,CASSFFAGDRAADTQYF,TGTGCCAGCAGCTTTTTCGCCGGGGACAGGGCGGCTGATACGCAGTATTTT
TRBV12-3/TRBV12-4,NA,TRBJ2-5,NA,CASSLQFRQETQYF,TGTGCCAGCTCCCTCCAGTTTCGGCAAGAGACCCAGTACTTC
TRBV27,NA,TRBJ1-1,TRBD1,CASSFEQGAMNTEAFF,TGTGCCAGCAGTTTTGAACAGGGGGCCATGAACACTGAAGCTTTCTTT
TRBV6-2/TRBV6-3,few,TRBJ1-5,NA,CASSYLPDNQPQHF,TGTGCCAGCAGTTACCTCCCAGACAATCAGCCCCAGCATTTT
TRBV6-2/TRBV6-3,NA,TRBJ2-7,NA,CASGYPMGQTRPYEQYF,TGTGCCAGCGGTTACCCGATGGGGCAGACCAGACCCTACGAGCAGTACTTC
TRBV4-2,NA,TRBJ2-7,TRBD2,CASSQDGTSGRAMYEQYF,TGTGCCAGCAGCCAAGATGGGACTAGCGGGAGGGCCATGTACGAGCAGTACTTC
TRBV29-1,NA,TRBJ2-1,TRBD1,CSVEQGETYNEQFF,TGCAGCGTGGAACAGGGGGAAACCTACAATGAGCAGTTCTTC
TRBV3-1,few,TRBJ2-7,TRBD2,CASSLSGLAGGYEQYF,TGTGCCAGCAGCCTATCGGGACTAGCGGGAGGGTATGAGCAGTACTTC
TRBV20-1,many,TRBJ1-5,NA,CSAEGVNQPQHF,TGCAGTGCTGAGGGGGTCAATCAGCCCCAGCATTTT
TRBV7-9,NA,TRBJ2-1,NA,CASSAPWDEQFF,TGTGCCAGCAGCGCCCCATGGGATGAGCAGTTCTTC
TRBV14,NA,TRBJ2-5,TRBD2,CASSQWAGGRETQYF,TGTGCCAGCAGCCAATGGGCGGGAGGTCGAGAGACCCAGTACTTC
TRBV27,NA,TRBJ1-1,TRBD1,CASSTGGFTEALF,TGTGCCAGCAGCACAGGGGGCTTCACTGAAGCTCTCTTT
TRBV30,few,TRBJ2-3,NA,CAWSAVTTDTQYF,TGTGCCTGGAGTGCGGTTACCACAGATACGCAGTATTTT
TRBV2,NA,TRBJ2-5,NA,CASSATRYRDQETQYF,TGTGCCAGCAGTGCAACCCGGTACAGGGACCAAGAGACCCAGTACTTC